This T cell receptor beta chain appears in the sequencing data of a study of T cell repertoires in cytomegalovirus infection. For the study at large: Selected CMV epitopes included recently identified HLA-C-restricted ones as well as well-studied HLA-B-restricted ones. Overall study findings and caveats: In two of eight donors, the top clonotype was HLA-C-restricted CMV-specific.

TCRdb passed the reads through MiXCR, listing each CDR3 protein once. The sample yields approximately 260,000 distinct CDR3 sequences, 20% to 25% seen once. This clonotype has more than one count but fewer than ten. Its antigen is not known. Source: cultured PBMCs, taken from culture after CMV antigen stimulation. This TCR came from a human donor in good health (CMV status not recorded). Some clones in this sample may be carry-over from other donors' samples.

The CDR3 region has the DNA TGCGCCAGCAGCCCTCAAGCATTCGGGACAGGGAACACCGGGGAGCTGTTTTTT. Encoded protein: CASSPQAFGTGNTGELFF. The chain couples TRBV4-3 to TRBJ2-2; 8 nucleotides align to TRBD1. Germline lookup yields CDR1 LGHNA and CDR2 YSLEER. V trimming: 4 bases; J trimming: 1 base; junction bases outside the gene matches: 11. This CDR3 is built from 18 residues.